Listed here are 10 T cell receptor beta chains from one sample, sequenced in a study of cytomegalovirus exposure and HLA in healthy donors. Primers included in the PCR were 60 Vbeta and 13 Jbeta primers. The assay was immunoSEQ multiplex PCR, and TCRdb's table has in-frame clones only and misses some. This sample has around 67,000 clones, with around 64% found just once. Sequenced sample: PBMCs. These receptors were taken from a woman in her forties or fifties in good health and CMV-seronegative.

CDR3 loop: CASSLTESYEQYF. The DNA of the CDR3 is TGTGCCAGCAGCCTCACAGAGAGTTACGAGCAGTACTTC. V usage is TRBV7-3 and J usage is TRBJ2-7; D remains unclear. The germline V gene has CDR1 SGHTA and CDR2 FQGTGA. Trimming pared 5 bases from V and 4 bases from J, leaving 12 bases between. The CDR3 has 13 residues.

This clone was observed once. The V gene is TRBV4-1, the J gene TRBJ2-5, with 11 bases identical to TRBD1. The CDR3 consists of 17 residues. V shed 4 bases and J 4 bases; nucleotides not matched to a gene: 11. Germline lookup yields CDR1 MGHRA and CDR2 YSYEKL. The CDR3: CASSPLARTGGLETQYF. As DNA, the CDR3 is TGCGCCAGCAGCCCCCTGGCCAGGACAGGGGGCCTAGAGACCCAGTACTTC.

The chain is built from TRBV11-3 and TRBJ1-2; tentative D call: TRBD1 (6 bases). Germline V CDR1 and CDR2: SGHNT, YENEEA. Trimming removed 4 bases from V and 5 bases from J, with 11 bases in between. This CDR3 is 13 amino acids long. The CDR3 region is CASSSQQGYGYTF. Here the CDR3 DNA reads TGTGCCAGCAGCTCTCAACAGGGTTATGGCTACACCTTC.

This clone came up a few times. J is TRBJ2-7 and V is TRBV28, with 8 bases aligning to TRBD1. There are 15 residues in the CDR3. V trimming: 2 bases; J trimming: 4 bases; junction bases outside the gene matches: 7. In germline, CDR1 is MDHEN, CDR2 SYDVKM. CDR3 amino acids: CASSLRGTGEYEQYF. The CDR3 DNA is TGTGCCAGCAGTTTAAGAGGGACAGGAGAATACGAGCAGTACTTC. The full variable domain, in which reference TRBV28 and TRBJ2-7 provide the parts outside the CDR3, is DVKVTQSSRYLVKRTGEKVFLECVQDMDHENMFWYRQDPGLGLRLIYFSYDVKMKEKGDIPEGYSVSREKKERFSLILESASTNQTSMYLCASSLRGTGEYEQYFGPGTRLTVT.

Turning to this clone: The junction shows a germline mismatch at one end, possibly a read error. The chain carries TRBV11-1 and TRBJ2-7; TRBD1 matches 7 bases. The CDR3 is made up of 13 amino acids. The germline V gene encodes CDR1 SGHAT and CDR2 FQDESV (reference sequence). The CDR3 DNA reads TGTGCCAGCAGCTCTGGGACAGCTACCGAGCAGTACTTT. It encodes CASSSGTATEQYF.

This clone was found a few times. This sequence joins TRBV2 and TRBJ1-5, with 7 positions matching TRBD1. The CDR3 loop spans 15 amino acids. The J segment lost 1 base and the V segment lost 4 bases, leaving 4 bases of the junction unmatched. The germline V gene has CDR1 SNHLY and CDR2 FYNNEI. This CDR3 reads CASSGQGRSNQPQHF. The CDR3 bases are TGTGCCAGCAGTGGACAGGGTCGGAGCAATCAGCCCCAGCATTTT.

This chain links TRBV9 with TRBJ2-3; no reliable D call. Trimming removed 0 bases from V and 3 bases from J, with 11 bases in between. The germline CDR1 and CDR2 sequences are SGDLS and YYNGEE. This CDR3 region has 15 residues. CDR3 sequence (DNA): TGTGCCAGCAGCGTAGACAGCTATGTAACAGATACGCAGTATTTT. It translates to CASSVDSYVTDTQYF. The whole variable domain, filled in from reference TRBV9 and TRBJ2-3, reads DSGVTQTPKHLITATGQRVTLRCSPRSGDLSVYWYQQSLDQGLQFLIQYYNGEERAKGNILERFSAQQFPDLHSELNLSSLELGDSALYFCASSVDSYVTDTQYFGPGTRLTVL.

Only a few counts were recorded for this clone. The rearrangement links TRBV11-2 to TRBJ1-1, with 9 nucleotides matching TRBD1. The CDR3 has 16 residues. V lost 2 bases and J lost 3; bases outside the gene matches: 7. Germline V lookup: CDR1 SGHAT, CDR2 FQNNGV. CDR3 DNA: TGTGCCAGCAGCTTATACGGGACAGGGCGGTACACTGAAGCTTTCTTT. It encodes CASSLYGTGRYTEAFF. The entire variable domain, with the rest obtained from reference TRBV11-2 and TRBJ1-1, is as follows: EAGVAQSPRYKIIEKRQSVAFWCNPISGHATLYWYQQILGQGPKLLIQFQNNGVVDDSQLPKDRFSAERLKGVDSTLKIQPAKLEDSAVYLCASSLYGTGRYTEAFFGQGTRLTVV.

The chain links TRBV5-4 to TRBJ2-1; TRBD1 aligns across 8 bases. Trimming took 3 bases from V and 6 from J; bases not matched to a gene: 5. Germline V gives CDR1 SGHNT, CDR2 YYREEE (reference sequence). The CDR3 sequence is 14 residues long. Here the CDR3 DNA reads TGTGCCAGCAGCTCACGGACAGGGCTCAATGAGCAGTTCTTC. Amino acid sequence: CASSSRTGLNEQFF.

CDR3 sequence (DNA): TGTGCCAGCAGCAACCCGGGACAGCCGCCCTACGAGCAGTACTTC. This translates into CASSNPGQPPYEQYF. V is TRBV21-1 and J is TRBJ2-7; whether TRBD1, the table's D call, matches the DNA was not checked. TRBV21-1 is given as a pseudogene. The CDR3 totals 15 residues.